The 5 T cell receptor beta chains presented below share a single source sample, sequenced in a study of monozygotic twins with inflammatory bowel disease. From its re-call of the 5' RACE reads, TCRdb lists each CDR3 protein once, without DNA. The sample has some 170,000 distinct CDR3 sequences. Sequenced sample: blood. The source of these receptors is a human donor with ulcerative colitis or Crohn's disease, or a healthy co-twin of an affected twin (not recorded which).

V and J are TRBV2 and TRBJ2-1; TCRdb gives TRBD2 as the D gene, but with no DNA this cannot be confirmed. CDR1 is SNHLY, CDR2 FYNNEI, per germline. This CDR3 spans 15 amino acids. This CDR3 reads CASTRTSFGYNEQFF.

This chain links TRBV10-3 with TRBJ2-3; TCRdb returns TRBD1, unconfirmable since there is no DNA. Germline V gives CDR1 ENHRY, CDR2 SYGVKD. The CDR3 has 16 residues. Here the CDR3 reads CAISETAGLGTDTQYF.

The V gene is TRBV10-3, the J gene TRBJ1-3; the D call of TRBD1 rests on TCRdb alone, since no DNA is present to check it. Germline CDR1 is ENHRY and CDR2 is SYGVKD. This CDR3 is 16 amino acids long. Here the CDR3 reads CAISRTQVPSGNTIYF.

The chain uses TRBV30 and TRBJ1-6; with no DNA, the TCRdb D assignment of TRBD1 cannot be verified. The CDR3 totals 14 residues. In germline, CDR1 is GTSNPN, CDR2 SVGIG (reference sequence). The CDR3: CAWSWGQGYSPVHF.

This rearrangement joins TRBV7-2 to TRBJ2-1; TCRdb indicates TRBD1, and absent DNA this call remains unverified. This CDR3 has 16 residues. Germline loops: CDR1 SGHTA, CDR2 FQGNSA. The CDR3 loop reads CASSPWTSISYNEQFF.